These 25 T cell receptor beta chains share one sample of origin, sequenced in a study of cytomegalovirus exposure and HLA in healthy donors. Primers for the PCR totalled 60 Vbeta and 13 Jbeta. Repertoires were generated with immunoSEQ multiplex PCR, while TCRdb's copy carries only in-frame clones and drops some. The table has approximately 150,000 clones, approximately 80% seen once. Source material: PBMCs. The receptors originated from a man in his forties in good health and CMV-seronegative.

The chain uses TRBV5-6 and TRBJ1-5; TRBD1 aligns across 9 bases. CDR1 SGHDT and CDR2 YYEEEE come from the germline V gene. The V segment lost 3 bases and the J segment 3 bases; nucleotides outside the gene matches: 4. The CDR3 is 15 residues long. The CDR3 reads CASSSGTGYNQPQHF. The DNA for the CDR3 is TGTGCCAGCAGCTCCGGGACAGGGTACAATCAGCCCCAGCATTTT.

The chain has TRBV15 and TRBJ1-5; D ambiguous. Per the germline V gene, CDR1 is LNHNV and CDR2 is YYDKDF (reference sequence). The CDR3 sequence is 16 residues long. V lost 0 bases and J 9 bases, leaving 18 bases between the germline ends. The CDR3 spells CATSREVFRGWLPQHF. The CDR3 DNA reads TGTGCCACCAGCAGAGAGGTCTTTCGGGGATGGCTGCCCCAGCATTTT.

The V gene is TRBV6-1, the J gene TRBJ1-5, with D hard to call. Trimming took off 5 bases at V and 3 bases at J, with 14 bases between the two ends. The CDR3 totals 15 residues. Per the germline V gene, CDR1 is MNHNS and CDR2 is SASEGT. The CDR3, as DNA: TGTGCCAGCAGTATTGGGCCTACCCCCAATCAGCCCCAGCATTTT. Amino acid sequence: CASSIGPTPNQPQHF.

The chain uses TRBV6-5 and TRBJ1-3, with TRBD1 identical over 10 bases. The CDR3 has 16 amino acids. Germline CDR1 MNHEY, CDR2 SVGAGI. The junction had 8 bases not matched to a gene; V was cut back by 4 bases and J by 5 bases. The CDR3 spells CASSSPGQGYRNTIYF. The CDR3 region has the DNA TGTGCCAGCAGTTCCCCGGGACAGGGGTACAGAAACACCATATATTTT.

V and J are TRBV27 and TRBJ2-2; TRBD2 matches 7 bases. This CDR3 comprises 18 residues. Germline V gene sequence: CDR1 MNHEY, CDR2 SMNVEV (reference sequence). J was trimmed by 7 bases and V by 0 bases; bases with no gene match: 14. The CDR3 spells CASSLSGILGTISGELFF. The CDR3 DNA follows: TGTGCCAGCAGTTTATCAGGCATTTTAGGGACTATAAGCGGGGAGCTGTTTTTT.

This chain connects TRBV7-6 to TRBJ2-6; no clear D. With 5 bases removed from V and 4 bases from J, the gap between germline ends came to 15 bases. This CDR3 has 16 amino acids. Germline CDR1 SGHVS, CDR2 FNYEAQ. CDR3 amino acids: CASSLAPGSGANVLTF. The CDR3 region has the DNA TGTGCCAGCAGCCTCGCCCCCGGTAGCGGGGCCAACGTCCTGACTTTC.

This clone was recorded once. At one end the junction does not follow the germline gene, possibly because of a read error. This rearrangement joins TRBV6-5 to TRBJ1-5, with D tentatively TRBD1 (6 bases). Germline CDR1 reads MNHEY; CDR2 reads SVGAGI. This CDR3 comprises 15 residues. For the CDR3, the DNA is TGTGCCAGCAGGCGAGGGGGGGGTAGCTATCAGCCCCAGCATTTT. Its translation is CASRRGGGSYQPQHF.

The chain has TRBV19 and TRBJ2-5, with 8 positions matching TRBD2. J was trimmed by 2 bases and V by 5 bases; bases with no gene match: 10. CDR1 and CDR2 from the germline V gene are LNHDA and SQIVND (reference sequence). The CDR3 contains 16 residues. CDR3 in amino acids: CASSRRRSSGQETQYF. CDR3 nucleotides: TGTGCCAGTAGTCGGAGGAGGTCTAGCGGGCAAGAGACCCAGTACTTC.

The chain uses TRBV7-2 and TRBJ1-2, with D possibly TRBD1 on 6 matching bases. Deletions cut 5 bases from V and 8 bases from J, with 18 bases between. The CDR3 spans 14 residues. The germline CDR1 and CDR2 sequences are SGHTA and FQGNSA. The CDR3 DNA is TGTGCCAGCAGCGCCCACAGGGCTCGGGGCGGCTACACCTTC. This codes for CASSAHRARGGYTF.

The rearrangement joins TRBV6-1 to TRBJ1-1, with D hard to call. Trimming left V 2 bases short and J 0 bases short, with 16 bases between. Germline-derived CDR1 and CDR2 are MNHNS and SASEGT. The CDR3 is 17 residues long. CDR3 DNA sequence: TGTGCCAGCAGTGAATCGATTAAGAGGATCATGAACACTGAAGCTTTCTTT. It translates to CASSESIKRIMNTEAFF.

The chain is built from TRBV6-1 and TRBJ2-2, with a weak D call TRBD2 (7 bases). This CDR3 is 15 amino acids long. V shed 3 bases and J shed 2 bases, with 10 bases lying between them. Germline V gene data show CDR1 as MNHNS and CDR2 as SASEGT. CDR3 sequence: CASSEGGANTGELFF. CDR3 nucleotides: TGTGCCAGCAGTGAGGGGGGGGCAAACACCGGGGAGCTGTTTTTT.

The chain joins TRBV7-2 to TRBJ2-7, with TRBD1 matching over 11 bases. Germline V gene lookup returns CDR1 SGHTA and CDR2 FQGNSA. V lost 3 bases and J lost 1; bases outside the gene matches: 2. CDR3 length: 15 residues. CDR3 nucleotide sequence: TGTGCCAGCAGCTTCCGGGACAGGGGGTCCTACGAGCAGTACTTC. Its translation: CASSFRDRGSYEQYF.

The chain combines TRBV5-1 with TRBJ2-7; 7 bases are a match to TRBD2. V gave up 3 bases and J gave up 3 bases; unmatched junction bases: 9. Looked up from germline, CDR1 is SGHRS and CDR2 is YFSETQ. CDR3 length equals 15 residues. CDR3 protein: CASSSTSGARYEQYF. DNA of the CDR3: TGCGCCAGCAGCTCCACCAGCGGGGCGCGCTACGAGCAGTACTTC.

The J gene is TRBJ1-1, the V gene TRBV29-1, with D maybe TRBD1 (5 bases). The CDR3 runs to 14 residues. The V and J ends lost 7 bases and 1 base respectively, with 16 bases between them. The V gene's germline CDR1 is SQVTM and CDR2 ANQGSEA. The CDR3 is CSAGVIQGNTEAFF. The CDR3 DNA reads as TGCAGCGCGGGCGTAATTCAGGGGAACACTGAAGCTTTCTTT.

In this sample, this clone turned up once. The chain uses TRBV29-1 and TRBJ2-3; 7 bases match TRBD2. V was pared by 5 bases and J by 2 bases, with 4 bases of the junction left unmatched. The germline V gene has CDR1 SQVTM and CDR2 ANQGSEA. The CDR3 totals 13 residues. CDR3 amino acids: CSVQRGLTDTQYF. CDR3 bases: TGCAGCGTTCAGCGGGGCCTCACAGATACGCAGTATTTT.

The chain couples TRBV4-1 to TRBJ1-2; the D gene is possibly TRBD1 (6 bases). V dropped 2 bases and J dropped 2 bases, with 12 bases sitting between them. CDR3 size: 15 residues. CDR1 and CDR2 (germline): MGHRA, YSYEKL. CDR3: CASSQRDIDNYGYTF. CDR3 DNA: TGCGCCAGCAGCCAACGGGACATTGACAACTATGGCTACACCTTC.

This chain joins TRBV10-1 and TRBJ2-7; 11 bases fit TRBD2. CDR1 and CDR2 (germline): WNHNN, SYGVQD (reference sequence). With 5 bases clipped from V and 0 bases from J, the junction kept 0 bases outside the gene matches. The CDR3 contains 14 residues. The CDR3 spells CASSTSGSSYEQYF. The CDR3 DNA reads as TGCGCCAGCAGTACTAGCGGGAGCTCCTACGAGCAGTACTTC.

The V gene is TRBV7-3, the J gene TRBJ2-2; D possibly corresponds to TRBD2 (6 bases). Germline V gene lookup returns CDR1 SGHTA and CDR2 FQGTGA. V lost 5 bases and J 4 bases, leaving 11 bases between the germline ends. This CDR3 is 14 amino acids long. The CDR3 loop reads CASSTGTLTGELFF. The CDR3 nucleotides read TGTGCCAGCAGCACCGGGACTCTCACCGGGGAGCTGTTTTTT.

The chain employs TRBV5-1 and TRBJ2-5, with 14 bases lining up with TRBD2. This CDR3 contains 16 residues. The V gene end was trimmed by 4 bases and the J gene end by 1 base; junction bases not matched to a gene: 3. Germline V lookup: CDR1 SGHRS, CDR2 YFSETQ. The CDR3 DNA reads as TGCGCCAGCAGCGAGGGACTAGCGGGGGTCCAAGAGACCCAGTACTTC. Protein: CASSEGLAGVQETQYF. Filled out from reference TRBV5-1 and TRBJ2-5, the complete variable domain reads KAGVTQTPRYLIKTRGQQVTLSCSPISGHRSVSWYQQTPGQGLQFLFEYFSETQRNKGNFPGRFSGRQFSNSRSEMNVSTLELGDSALYLCASSEGLAGVQETQYFGPGTRLLVL.

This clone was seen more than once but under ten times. The CDR3 sequence is CASSYEEGRGAFF. CDR3 bases: TGTGCCAGCAGTTACGAAGAGGGGCGGGGGGCTTTCTTT. The genes are TRBV6-5 and TRBJ1-1, with D maybe TRBD1 (5 bases). This CDR3 contains 13 residues. Trimming left V 2 bases short and J 11 bases short, with 15 bases between. Germline V lookup: CDR1 MNHEY, CDR2 SVGAGI.

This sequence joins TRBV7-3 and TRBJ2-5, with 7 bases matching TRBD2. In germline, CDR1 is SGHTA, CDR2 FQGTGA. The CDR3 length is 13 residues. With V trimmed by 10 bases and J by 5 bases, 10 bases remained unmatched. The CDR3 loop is CATPSGVFETQYF. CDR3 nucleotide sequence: TGTGCCACTCCGAGCGGGGTCTTTGAGACCCAGTACTTC.

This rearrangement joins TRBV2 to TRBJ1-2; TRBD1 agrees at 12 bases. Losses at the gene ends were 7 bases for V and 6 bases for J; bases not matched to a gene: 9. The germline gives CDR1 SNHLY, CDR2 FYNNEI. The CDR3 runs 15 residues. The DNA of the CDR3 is TGTGCCAGCAATACGGGACAGGGGGCAGGAAATGGCTACACCTTC. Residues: CASNTGQGAGNGYTF. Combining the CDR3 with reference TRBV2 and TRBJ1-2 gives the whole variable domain EPEVTQTPSHQVTQMGQEVILRCVPISNHLYFYWYRQILGQKVEFLVSFYNNEISEKSEIFDDQFSVERPDGSNFTLKIRSTKLEDSAMYFCASNTGQGAGNGYTFGSGTRLTVV.

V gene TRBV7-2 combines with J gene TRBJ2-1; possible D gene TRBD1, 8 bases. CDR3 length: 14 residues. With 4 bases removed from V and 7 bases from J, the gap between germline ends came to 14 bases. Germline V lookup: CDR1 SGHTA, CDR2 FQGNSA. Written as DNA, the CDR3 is TGTGCCAGCAGCTCACAGGGGGGGTGGAATGAGCAGTTCTTC. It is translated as CASSSQGGWNEQFF.

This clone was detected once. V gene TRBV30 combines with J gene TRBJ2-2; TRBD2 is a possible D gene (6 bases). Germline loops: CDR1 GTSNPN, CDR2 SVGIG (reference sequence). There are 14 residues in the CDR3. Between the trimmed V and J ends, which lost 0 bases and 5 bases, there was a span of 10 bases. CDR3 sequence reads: CAWSVIGRTGELFF. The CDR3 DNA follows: TGTGCCTGGAGTGTAATCGGGAGAACCGGGGAGCTGTTTTTT.

For the CDR3, the DNA is TGTGCCAGCAGCCCGACGCGGAGAACGAACACCGGGGAGCTGTTTTTT. Translation: CASSPTRRTNTGELFF. The chain carries TRBV7-2 and TRBJ2-2; the D is unclear. The ends were cut back, 5 bases at V and 0 bases at J, with 13 bases in the middle. The CDR3 sequence is 16 residues long. Germline V gene lookup returns CDR1 SGHTA and CDR2 FQGNSA.